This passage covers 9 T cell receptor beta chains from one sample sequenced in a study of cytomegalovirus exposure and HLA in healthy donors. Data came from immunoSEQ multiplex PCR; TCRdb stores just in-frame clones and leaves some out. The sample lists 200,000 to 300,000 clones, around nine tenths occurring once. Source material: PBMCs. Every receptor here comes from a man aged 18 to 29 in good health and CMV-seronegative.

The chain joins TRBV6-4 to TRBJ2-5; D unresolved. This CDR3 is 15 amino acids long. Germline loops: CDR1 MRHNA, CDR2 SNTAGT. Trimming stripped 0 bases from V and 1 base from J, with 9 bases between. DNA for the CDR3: TGTGCCAGCAGTGACTCGAACCCGAGCCAAGAGACCCAGTACTTC. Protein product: CASSDSNPSQETQYF.

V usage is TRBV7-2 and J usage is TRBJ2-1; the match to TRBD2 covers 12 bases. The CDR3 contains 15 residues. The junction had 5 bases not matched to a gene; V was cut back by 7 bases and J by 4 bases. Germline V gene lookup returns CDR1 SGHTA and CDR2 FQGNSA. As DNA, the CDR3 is TGTGCCAGCATCCTAGGGACTAGCGGGTACAATGAGCAGTTCTTC. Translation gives CASILGTSGYNEQFF.

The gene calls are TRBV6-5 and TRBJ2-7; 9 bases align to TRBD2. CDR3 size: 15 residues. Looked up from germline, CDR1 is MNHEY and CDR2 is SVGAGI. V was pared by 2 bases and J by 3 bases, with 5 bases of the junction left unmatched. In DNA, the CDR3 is TGTGCCAGCAGTTACGGAAGCGGGGGGATCTACGAGCAGTACTTC. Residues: CASSYGSGGIYEQYF.

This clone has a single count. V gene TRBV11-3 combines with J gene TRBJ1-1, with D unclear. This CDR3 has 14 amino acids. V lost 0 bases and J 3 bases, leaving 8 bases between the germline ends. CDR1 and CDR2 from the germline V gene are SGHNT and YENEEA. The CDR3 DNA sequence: TGTGCCAGCAGCTTAGATGAGAGGCACACTGAAGCTTTCTTT. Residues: CASSLDERHTEAFF.

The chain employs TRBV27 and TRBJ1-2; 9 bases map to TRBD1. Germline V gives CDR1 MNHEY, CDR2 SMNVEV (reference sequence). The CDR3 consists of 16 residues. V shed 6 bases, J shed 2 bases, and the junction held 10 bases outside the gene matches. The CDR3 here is CASSQDRGGTNYGYTF. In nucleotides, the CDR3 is TGTGCCAGCAGCCAAGACAGGGGGGGGACCAACTATGGCTACACCTTC.

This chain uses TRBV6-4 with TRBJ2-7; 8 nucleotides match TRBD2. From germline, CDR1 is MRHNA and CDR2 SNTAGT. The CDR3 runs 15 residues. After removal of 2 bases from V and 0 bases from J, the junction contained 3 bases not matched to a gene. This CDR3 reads CASSDRGRSSYEQYF. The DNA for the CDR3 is TGTGCCAGCAGTGACCGCGGGAGGAGCTCCTACGAGCAGTACTTC.

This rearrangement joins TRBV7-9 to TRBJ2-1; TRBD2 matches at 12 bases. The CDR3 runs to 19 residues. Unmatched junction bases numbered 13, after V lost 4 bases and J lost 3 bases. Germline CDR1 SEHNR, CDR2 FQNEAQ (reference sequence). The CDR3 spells CASSSTPGLAGILYNEQFF. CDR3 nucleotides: TGTGCCAGCAGCTCTACCCCTGGACTAGCGGGGATCCTCTACAATGAGCAGTTCTTC.

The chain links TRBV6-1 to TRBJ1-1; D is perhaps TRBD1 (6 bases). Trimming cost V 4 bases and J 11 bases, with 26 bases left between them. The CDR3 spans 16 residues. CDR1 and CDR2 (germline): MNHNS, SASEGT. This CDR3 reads CASSARGNLDRMAAFF. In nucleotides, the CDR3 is TGTGCCAGCAGTGCAAGAGGTAACTTGGACAGAATGGCCGCTTTCTTT.

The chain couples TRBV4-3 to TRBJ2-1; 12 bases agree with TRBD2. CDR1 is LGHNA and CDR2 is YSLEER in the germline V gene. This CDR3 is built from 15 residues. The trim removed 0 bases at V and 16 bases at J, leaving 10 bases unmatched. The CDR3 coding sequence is TGCGCCAGCAGCCAAGATTTGGCTAGCGGGGGGGCTGAATTCTTC. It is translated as CASSQDLASGGAEFF.